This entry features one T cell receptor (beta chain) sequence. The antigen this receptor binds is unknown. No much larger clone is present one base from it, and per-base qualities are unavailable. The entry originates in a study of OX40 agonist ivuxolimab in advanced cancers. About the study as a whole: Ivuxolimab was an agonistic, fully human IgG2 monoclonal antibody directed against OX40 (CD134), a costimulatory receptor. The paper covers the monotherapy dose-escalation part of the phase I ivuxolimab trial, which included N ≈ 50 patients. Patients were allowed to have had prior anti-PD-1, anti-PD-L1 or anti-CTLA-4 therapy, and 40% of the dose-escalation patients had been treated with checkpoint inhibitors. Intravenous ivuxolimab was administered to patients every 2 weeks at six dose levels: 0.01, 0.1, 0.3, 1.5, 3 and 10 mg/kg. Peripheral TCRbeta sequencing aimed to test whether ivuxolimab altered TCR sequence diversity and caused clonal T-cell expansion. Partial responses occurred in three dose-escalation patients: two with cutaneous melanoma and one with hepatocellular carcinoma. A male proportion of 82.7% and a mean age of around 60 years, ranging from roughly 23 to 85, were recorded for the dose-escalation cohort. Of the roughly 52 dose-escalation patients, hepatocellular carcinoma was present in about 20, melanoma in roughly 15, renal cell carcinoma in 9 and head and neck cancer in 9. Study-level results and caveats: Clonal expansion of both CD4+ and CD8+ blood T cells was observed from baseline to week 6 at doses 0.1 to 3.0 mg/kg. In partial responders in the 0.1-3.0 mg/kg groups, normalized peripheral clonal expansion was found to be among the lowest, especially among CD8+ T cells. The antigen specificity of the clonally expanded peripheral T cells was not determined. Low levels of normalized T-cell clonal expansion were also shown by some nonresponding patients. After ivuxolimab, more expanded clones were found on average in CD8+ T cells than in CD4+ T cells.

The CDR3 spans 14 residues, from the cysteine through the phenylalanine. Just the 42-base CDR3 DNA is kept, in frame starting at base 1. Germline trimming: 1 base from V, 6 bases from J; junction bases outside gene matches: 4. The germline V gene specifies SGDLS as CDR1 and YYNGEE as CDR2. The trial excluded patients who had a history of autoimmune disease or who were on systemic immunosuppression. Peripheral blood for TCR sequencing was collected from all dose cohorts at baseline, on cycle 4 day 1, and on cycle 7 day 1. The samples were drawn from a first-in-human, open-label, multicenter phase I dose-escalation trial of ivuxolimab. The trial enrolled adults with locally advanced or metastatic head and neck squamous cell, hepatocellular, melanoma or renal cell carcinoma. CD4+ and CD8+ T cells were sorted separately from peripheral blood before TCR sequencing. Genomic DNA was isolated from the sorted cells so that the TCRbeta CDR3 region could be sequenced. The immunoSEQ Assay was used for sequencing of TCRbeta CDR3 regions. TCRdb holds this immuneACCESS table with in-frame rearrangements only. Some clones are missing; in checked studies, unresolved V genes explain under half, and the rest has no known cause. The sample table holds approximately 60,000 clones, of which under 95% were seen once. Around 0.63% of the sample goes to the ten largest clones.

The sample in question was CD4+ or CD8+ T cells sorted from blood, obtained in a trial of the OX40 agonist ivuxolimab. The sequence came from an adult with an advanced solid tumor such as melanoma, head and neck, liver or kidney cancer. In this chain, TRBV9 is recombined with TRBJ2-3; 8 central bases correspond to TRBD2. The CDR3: CASSVIGGEDTQYF. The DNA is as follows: TGTGCCAGCAGCGTAATCGGGGGGGAGGATACGCAGTATTTT.